Listed here is a single TCR beta chain. This record belongs to a study of blood T cells in healthy people across ages. With a J-beta primer mix and a sample-barcoded 5' primer, a second PCR ran roughly 6 to 12 cycles. TCRdb fed the 5' RACE reads into MiXCR, producing one record per CDR3 protein. The data show roughly 800,000 distinct CDR3 sequences, 55% to 75% seen once. The TCR sequence derives from a man aged 30-40 years in good health. Sequenced sample: blood.

The CDR3 nucleotides are TGTGCCAGCAGGCCCCGACAGGGACCAGTTGAAAAACTGTTTTTT. This encodes CASRPRQGPVEKLFF. This chain connects TRBV27 to TRBJ1-4, with TRBD1 matching over 7 bases. Germline V CDR1 and CDR2: MNHEY, SMNVEV (reference sequence). The V and J ends lost 6 bases and 7 bases, in that order; junction bases with no gene match: 11. This CDR3 comprises 15 residues.